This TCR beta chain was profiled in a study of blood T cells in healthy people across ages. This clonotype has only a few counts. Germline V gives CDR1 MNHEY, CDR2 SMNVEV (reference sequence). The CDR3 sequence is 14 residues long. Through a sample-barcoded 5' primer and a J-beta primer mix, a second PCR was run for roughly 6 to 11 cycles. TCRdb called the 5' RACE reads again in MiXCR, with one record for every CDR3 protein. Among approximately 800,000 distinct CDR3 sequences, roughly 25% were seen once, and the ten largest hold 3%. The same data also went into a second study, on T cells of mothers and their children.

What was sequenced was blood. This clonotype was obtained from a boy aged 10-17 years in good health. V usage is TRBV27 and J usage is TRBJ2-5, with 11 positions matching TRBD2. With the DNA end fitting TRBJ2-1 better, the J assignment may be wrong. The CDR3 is CASSRTSGYDEQFF. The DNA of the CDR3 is TGTGCCAGCAGTCGGACTAGCGGGTACGATGAGCAGTTCTTC.